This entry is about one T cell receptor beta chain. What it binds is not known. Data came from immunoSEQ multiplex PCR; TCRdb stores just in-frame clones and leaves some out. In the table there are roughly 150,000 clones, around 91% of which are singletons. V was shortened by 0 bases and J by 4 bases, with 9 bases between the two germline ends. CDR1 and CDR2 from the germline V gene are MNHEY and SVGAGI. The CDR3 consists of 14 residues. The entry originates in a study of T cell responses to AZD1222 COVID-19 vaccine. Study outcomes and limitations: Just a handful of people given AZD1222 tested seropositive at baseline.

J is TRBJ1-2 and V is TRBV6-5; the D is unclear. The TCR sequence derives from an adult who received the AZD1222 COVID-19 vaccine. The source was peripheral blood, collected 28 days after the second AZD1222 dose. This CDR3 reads CASSYSNSVYGYTF. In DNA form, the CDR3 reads TGTGCCAGCAGTTACTCTAACTCGGTCTATGGCTACACCTTC.